This TCR beta chain is drawn from a study of response to subunit inactivated influenza vaccine. General observations from the study: Seasonal influenza vaccination, on each occasion, was suggested by the authors to recruit few new T cells.

One entry per CDR3 protein results from TCRdb running MiXCR on the RT-PCR reads. The table records 600,000 to 850,000 distinct CDR3 sequences, 14% of them present only once. Notes on this clonotype: Its specificity is not known.

After removal of 2 bases from V and 5 bases from J, the junction contained 10 bases not matched to a gene. CDR3 length: 16 amino acids. The germline V gene has CDR1 SNHLY and CDR2 FYNNEI. This rearrangement joins TRBV2 to TRBJ2-3; 7 nucleotides line up with TRBD2. This material consisted of PBMCs from blood, taken about 14 days before vaccination. The sequence came from a man in his fifties or sixties who received an inactivated influenza vaccine. The CDR3 spells CASSEILAKWGDTQYF. Written as DNA, the CDR3 is TGTGCCAGCAGTGAAATACTAGCGAAGTGGGGAGATACGCAGTATTTT.